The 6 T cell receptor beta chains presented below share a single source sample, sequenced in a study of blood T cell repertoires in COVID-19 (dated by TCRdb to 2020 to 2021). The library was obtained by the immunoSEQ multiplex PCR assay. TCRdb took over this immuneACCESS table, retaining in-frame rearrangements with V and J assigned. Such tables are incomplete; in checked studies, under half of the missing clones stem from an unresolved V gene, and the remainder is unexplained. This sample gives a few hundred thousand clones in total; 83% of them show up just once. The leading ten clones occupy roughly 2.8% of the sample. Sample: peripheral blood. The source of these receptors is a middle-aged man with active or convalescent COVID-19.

DNA of the CDR3: TGTGCCAGCAGCGGCTCGACTAGCGCCTACTCCTACGAGCAGTACTTC. This translates into CASSGSTSAYSYEQYF. This sequence joins TRBV28 and TRBJ2-7; 8 bases are shared with TRBD2. The V gene's germline CDR1 is MDHEN and CDR2 SYDVKM. The CDR3 runs to 16 residues. V lost 6 bases and J lost 0; bases outside the gene matches: 10.

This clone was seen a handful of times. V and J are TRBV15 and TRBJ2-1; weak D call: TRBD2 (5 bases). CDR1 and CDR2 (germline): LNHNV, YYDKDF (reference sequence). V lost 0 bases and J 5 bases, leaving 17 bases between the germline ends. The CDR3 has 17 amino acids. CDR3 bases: TGTGCCACCAGCAGAGATTGGGCCCTAAGAGCGGACAATGAGCAGTTCTTC. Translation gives CATSRDWALRADNEQFF.

The CDR3 sequence is CASSLGGRADTQYF. The DNA for the CDR3 is TGTGCCAGCAGCTTAGGGGGCAGGGCAGATACGCAGTATTTT. The chain couples TRBV7-3 to TRBJ2-3, with a tentative D call TRBD1 (6 bases). V was pared by 2 bases and J by 4 bases, with 10 bases between. Per the germline V gene, CDR1 is SGHTA and CDR2 is FQGTGA. The CDR3 sequence is 14 residues long.

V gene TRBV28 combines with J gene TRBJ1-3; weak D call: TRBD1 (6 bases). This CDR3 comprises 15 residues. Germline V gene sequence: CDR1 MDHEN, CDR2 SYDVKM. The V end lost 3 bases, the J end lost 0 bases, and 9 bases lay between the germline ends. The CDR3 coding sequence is TGTGCCAGCAGTTTCAGGACAGTCTCTGGAAACACCATATATTTT. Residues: CASSFRTVSGNTIYF.

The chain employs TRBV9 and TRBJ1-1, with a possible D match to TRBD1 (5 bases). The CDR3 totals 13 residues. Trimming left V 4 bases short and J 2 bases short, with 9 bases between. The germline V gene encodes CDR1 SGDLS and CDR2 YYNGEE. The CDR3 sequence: CASSFGQNTEAFF. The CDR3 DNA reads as TGTGCCAGCAGCTTCGGACAAAACACTGAAGCTTTCTTT.

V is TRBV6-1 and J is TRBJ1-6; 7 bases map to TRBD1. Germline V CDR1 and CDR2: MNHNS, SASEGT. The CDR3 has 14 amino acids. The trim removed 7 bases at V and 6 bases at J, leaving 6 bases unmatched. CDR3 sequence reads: CASTPGTVNSPLHF. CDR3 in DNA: TGTGCCAGCACTCCCGGGACAGTTAATTCACCCCTCCACTTT.